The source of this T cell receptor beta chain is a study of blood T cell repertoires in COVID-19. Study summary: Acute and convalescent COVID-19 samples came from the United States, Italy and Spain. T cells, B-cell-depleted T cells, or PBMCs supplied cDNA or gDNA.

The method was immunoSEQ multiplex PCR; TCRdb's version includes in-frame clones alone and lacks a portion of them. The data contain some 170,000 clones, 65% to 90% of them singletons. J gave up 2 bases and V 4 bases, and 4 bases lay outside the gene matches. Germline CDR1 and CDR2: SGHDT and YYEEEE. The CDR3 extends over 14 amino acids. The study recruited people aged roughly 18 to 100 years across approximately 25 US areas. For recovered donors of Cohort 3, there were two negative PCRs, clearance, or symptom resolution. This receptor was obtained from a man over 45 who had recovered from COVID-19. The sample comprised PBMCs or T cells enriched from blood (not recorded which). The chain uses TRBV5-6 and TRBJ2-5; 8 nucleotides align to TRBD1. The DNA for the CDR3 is TGTGCCAGCAGCCCAGGGGGCGGACAAGAGACCCAGTACTTC. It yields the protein CASSPGGGQETQYF.